This T cell receptor (beta chain) was identified during a study of graft-versus-host responses after intestinal transplantation. Looked up from germline, CDR1 is SEHNR and CDR2 is FQNEAQ (reference sequence). This CDR3 comprises 19 residues. Deletions cut 2 bases from V and 7 bases from J, with 30 bases between. Profiled with immunoSEQ multiplex PCR; TCRdb holds only in-frame clones, not every one. In the table there are about 120,000 clones, around 95% of which are singletons. Remarks on this clone: Its antigen is not known.

The input for sequencing was unstimulated CD8+ T cells sorted from spleen or lymph node cells, taken before intestinal transplant. This chain uses TRBV7-9 with TRBJ2-7; D may be TRBD2 (6 bases). The clonotype comes from a human donor who received an intestinal transplant. The CDR3 DNA follows: TGTGCCAGCAGCTTATGGGGCGCGGGGCAGTACCAACCATCTGTTGAGCAGTACTTC. Translating it yields CASSLWGAGQYQPSVEQYF.